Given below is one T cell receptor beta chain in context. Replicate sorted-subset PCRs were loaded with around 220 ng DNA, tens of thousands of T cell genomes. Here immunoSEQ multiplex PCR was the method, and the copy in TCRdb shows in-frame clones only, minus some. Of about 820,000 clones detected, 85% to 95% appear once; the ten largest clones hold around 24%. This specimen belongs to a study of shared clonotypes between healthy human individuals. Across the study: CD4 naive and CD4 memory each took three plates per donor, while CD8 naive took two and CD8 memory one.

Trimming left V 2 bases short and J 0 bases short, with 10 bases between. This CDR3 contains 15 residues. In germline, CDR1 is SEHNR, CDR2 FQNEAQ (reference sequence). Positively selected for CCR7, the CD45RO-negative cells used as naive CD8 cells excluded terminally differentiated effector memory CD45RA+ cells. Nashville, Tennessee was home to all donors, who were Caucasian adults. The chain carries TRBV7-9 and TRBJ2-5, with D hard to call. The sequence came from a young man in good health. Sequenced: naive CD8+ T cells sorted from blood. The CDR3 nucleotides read TGTGCCAGCAGCTTAAAGGGCAGCTACCAAGAGACCCAGTACTTC. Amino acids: CASSLKGSYQETQYF.